The TCR beta chain under discussion was sequenced for a study of shared clonotypes between healthy human individuals. Assay: immunoSEQ multiplex PCR; the TCRdb copy retains only in-frame clones and omits some. Of about 2.1 million clones listed, around 95% are singletons. This clone showed up just once. Its antigen is as yet unknown. Terminally differentiated effector memory CD45RA+ cells were left out of the naive CD8 fraction, which was CD45RO-negative and positively selected for CCR7. General observations from the study: The study found about 5% of naive CD4 clonotypes shared across four donors. Although depth was large, rarefaction showed that sequencing of the sorted subsets was incomplete.

Per germline, CDR1 MNHNS and CDR2 SASEGT. The CDR3 sequence is 15 residues long. V shed 3 bases, J shed 0 bases, and the junction held 4 bases outside the gene matches. The genes are TRBV6-1 and TRBJ2-7; TRBD1 aligns across 8 bases. The sequenced sample was naive CD8+ T cells from PBMCs. This receptor was obtained from a man aged 18 to 30 in good health. Some clones in this sample may be carry-over from other donors' samples. Here the CDR3 DNA reads TGTGCCAGCAGTGAGAGACAGGGGAGCTCCTACGAGCAGTACTTC. Protein sequence: CASSERQGSSYEQYF.